What follows describes a single T cell receptor (beta chain). It was cDNA, reverse transcribed from extracted RNA, that served as the sequencing template. Repertoires were generated with immunoSEQ multiplex PCR, while TCRdb's copy carries only in-frame clones and drops some. In the table there are 150,000 to 200,000 clones, roughly 50% of which are singletons. The data originate from a study of CD8+ T cells in alopecia areata. Sequenced: CD4+ T cells sorted from blood. The receptor comes from a human donor in good health.

The CDR3 coding sequence is TGTGCCAGCAGTGTGCGGTTAGATCAGCCCCAGCATTTT. It encodes CASSVRLDQPQHF. The chain carries TRBV2 and TRBJ1-5, with D unclear. There are 13 residues in the CDR3. From germline, CDR1 is SNHLY and CDR2 FYNNEI. V lost 4 bases to trimming and J lost 5 bases, with 9 bases between them.